Included here is one T cell receptor beta chain sequence, with context. Its antigen remains unidentified. This entry comes from a study of T cell responses to AZD1222 COVID-19 vaccine. Whole-study context: Second-dose intervals of approximately 4 or approximately 12 weeks were pooled.

Findings and limits, study-wide: Only a handful of AZD1222 recipients tested seropositive at baseline. After two AZD1222 doses, spike-specific TCR breadth and depth rose versus day 0. Sampled repertoires all dated from after the peak T cell response.

CDR3 length: 12 residues. Method: immunoSEQ multiplex PCR; TCRdb's copy keeps in-frame clones and lacks some. The table records 90,000 to 120,000 clones, around 91% of them present only once. The receptor was derived from an adult in good health. The V gene is TRBV21-1, the J gene TRBJ1-4. TRBV21-1 is reported as a pseudogene. The sequenced sample was peripheral blood, obtained on day 0 of AZD1222 vaccination. Written as DNA, the CDR3 is TGTGCCAGCAGCGGGGAGAAGGGAAAACTGTTTTTT. Protein sequence: CASSGEKGKLFF.